This TCR beta chain was found in a study of T cells expressing NK-cell markers. Study in general: Just one sequenced donor of eight was HCMV-seronegative, while seven were seropositive.

This CDR3 spans 16 amino acids. CDR1 is SEHNR and CDR2 is FQNEAQ in the germline V gene (reference sequence). Reprocessing the 5' RACE reads, TCRdb reports a single entry for every CDR3 protein and omits DNA. With 300,000 to 450,000 distinct CDR3 sequences in the sample, the ten largest clones hold over 4%. The chain recombines TRBV7-9 with TRBJ1-5; the TCRdb D gene call, TRBD1, has no DNA to confirm it. The sample taken for sequencing was blood T cells: a sorted CD56 or NKG2C T cell subset, CD4+ or CD8+ T cells, or bulk PBMC T cells (not recorded which). The clonotype originates from a man aged 18-75 years in good health. CDR3 protein: CASSGRGAGGGQPQHF.